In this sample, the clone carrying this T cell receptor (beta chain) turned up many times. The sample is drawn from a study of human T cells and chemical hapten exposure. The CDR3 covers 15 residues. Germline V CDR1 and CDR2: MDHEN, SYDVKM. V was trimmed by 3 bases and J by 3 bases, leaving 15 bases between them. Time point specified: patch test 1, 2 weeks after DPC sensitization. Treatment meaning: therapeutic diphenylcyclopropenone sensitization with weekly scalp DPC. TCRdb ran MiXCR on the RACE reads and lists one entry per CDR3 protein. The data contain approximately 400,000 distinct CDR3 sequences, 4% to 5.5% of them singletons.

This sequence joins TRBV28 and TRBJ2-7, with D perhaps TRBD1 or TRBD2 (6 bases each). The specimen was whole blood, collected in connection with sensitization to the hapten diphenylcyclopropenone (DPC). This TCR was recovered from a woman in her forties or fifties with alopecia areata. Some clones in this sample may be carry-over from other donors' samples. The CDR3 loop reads CASSFRGLRVYEQYF. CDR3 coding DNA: TGTGCCAGCAGTTTCAGGGGACTGAGGGTCTACGAGCAGTACTTC. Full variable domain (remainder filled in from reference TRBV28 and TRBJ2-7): DVKVTQSSRYLVKRTGEKVFLECVQDMDHENMFWYRQDPGLGLRLIYFSYDVKMKEKGDIPEGYSVSREKKERFSLILESASTNQTSMYLCASSFRGLRVYEQYFGPGTRLTVT.